The 29 T cell receptor beta chains listed next were all sequenced from one sample in a study of blood T cells in healthy people across ages. The use of a sample-barcoded 5' primer and a J-beta primer mix characterized a second PCR of roughly 7 to 11 cycles. TCRdb redid the calling of the 5' RACE reads with MiXCR, one entry per CDR3 protein. The data contain 1.5 million to 2 million distinct CDR3 sequences, around 35% of them singletons. The sample was blood. The receptors derive from a woman aged 25-40 years in good health.

This clonotype was counted between two and nine times. The chain employs TRBV12-3 or TRBV12-4 and TRBJ1-5; D ambiguous. V was cut by 0 bases and J by 5 bases, with 2 bases left in between. CDR3 length: 12 residues. In DNA form, the CDR3 reads TGTGCCAGCAGTTTAGCTGATCAGCCCCAGCATTTT. This translates into CASSLADQPQHF.

The chain carries TRBV5-1 and TRBJ2-5, with TRBD2 matching 10 bases. Per germline, CDR1 SGHRS and CDR2 YFSETQ. V trimming: 2 bases; J trimming: 7 bases; junction bases outside the gene matches: 14. The CDR3 is 17 residues long. The CDR3 sequence: CASSFGVAGGRGGTQYF. The CDR3 DNA reads as TGCGCCAGCAGCTTCGGAGTAGCGGGGGGCCGCGGAGGGACCCAGTACTTC. Supplemented by reference TRBV5-1 and TRBJ2-5, the full variable domain reads KAGVTQTPRYLIKTRGQQVTLSCSPISGHRSVSWYQQTPGQGLQFLFEYFSETQRNKGNFPGRFSGRQFSNSRSEMNVSTLELGDSALYLCASSFGVAGGRGGTQYFGPGTRLLVL.

CDR3 protein: CASSEELLAKNIQYF. The DNA for the CDR3 is TGTGCCAGCAGTGAAGAACTACTAGCCAAAAACATTCAGTACTTC. The chain joins TRBV2 to TRBJ2-4; D not certain. V was clipped by 1 base and J by 0 bases, with 7 bases between them. Per the germline V gene, CDR1 is SNHLY and CDR2 is FYNNEI. The CDR3 loop spans 15 amino acids.

The sample holds a few counts of this clonotype. The gene calls are TRBV20-1 and TRBJ2-5; no reliable D call. Germline CDR1 DFQATT, CDR2 SNEGSKA (reference sequence). The CDR3 has 13 amino acids. V dropped 4 bases and J dropped 2 bases, with 11 bases sitting between them. The CDR3 nucleotides are TGCAGTGCTATGGTTGGCTTACAAGAGACCCAGTACTTC. Amino acids: CSAMVGLQETQYF.

This clonotype was detected ten times or more. The V call is TRBV7-9, the J call TRBJ1-2, with a tentative D call TRBD1 (5 bases). The CDR3 is 12 amino acids. Germline assignment: CDR1 SEHNR and CDR2 FQNEAQ (reference sequence). With 5 bases removed from V and 4 bases from J, the gap between germline ends came to 8 bases. The CDR3 sequence is CASSEDSYGYTF. CDR3 DNA: TGTGCCAGCAGCGAAGACAGCTATGGCTACACCTTC.

With regard to this clonotype: Mismatch with germline at one junction end may stem from a read error. This chain connects TRBV5-1 to TRBJ2-1; tentatively, D is TRBD2 (6 bases). The V gene's germline CDR1 is SGHRS and CDR2 YFSETQ. This CDR3 spans 16 amino acids. The CDR3 here is CASSGGTSYVPNGQFF. The CDR3 bases are TGCGCCAGCAGCGGGGGAACTAGCTACGTACCCAATGGGCAGTTCTTC.

The chain combines TRBV5-1 with TRBJ2-6; D is perhaps TRBD2 (5 bases). The V gene's germline CDR1 is SGHRS and CDR2 YFSETQ. V lost 0 bases, J lost 0 bases, and 13 bases lay in between. This CDR3 is built from 18 residues. Here the CDR3 DNA reads TGCGCCAGCAGCTTGGTCGGGATACGTTCCTCTGGGGCCAACGTCCTGACTTTC. Amino acids: CASSLVGIRSSGANVLTF. Full variable domain (missing parts from reference TRBV5-1 and TRBJ2-6): KAGVTQTPRYLIKTRGQQVTLSCSPISGHRSVSWYQQTPGQGLQFLFEYFSETQRNKGNFPGRFSGRQFSNSRSEMNVSTLELGDSALYLCASSLVGIRSSGANVLTFGAGSRLTVL.

Concerning this clonotype: A much bigger clone sits one base away, suggesting this may be a read error. The chain joins TRBV29-1 to TRBJ1-5; TRBD1 matches at 9 bases. The germline V gene has CDR1 SQVTM and CDR2 ANQGSEA. The CDR3 consists of 14 residues. The CDR3 spells CSVTGTGTNRPQHF. The CDR3 DNA reads as TGCAGCGTTACCGGGACAGGGACCAATCGGCCCCAGCATTTT.

The chain uses TRBV9 and TRBJ1-6; D may be TRBD1 (6 bases). CDR1 and CDR2 (germline): SGDLS, YYNGEE. Trimming stripped 4 bases from V and 9 bases from J, with 17 bases between. The CDR3 totals 15 residues. The CDR3 reads CASSPARGGGSPLHF. In DNA, the CDR3 is TGTGCCAGCAGCCCAGCCAGGGGCGGAGGTTCACCCCTCCACTTT.

The chain has TRBV20-1 and TRBJ1-4, with D maybe TRBD1 (5 bases). The CDR3 is 15 residues long. Trimming removed 0 bases at V and 4 bases at J, with 12 bases between. Germline loops: CDR1 DFQATT, CDR2 SNEGSKA (reference sequence). CDR3: CSARDTGGVNEKLFF. The CDR3 DNA reads TGCAGTGCTAGAGATACGGGGGGAGTTAATGAAAAACTGTTTTTT.

The sample holds one count of this clonotype. The chain is built from TRBV11-2 and TRBJ1-1, with D tentatively TRBD1 (5 bases). The CDR3 consists of 15 residues. Per the germline V gene, CDR1 is SGHAT and CDR2 is FQNNGV. V was pared by 0 bases and J by 11 bases, with 19 bases between. The CDR3 DNA reads as TGTGCCAGCAGCTTAGAGCGGGATTACGGGGGTCGGGCTTTCTTT. This encodes CASSLERDYGGRAFF.

The chain recombines TRBV27 with TRBJ2-7, with D perhaps matching TRBD1 (6 bases). The CDR3 contains 14 residues. Germline V gene lookup returns CDR1 MNHEY and CDR2 SMNVEV (reference sequence). Trimming removed 7 bases at V and 3 bases at J, with 16 bases between. CDR3 nucleotides: TGTGCCAGCACCAACCGGCCAGGGGACTACGAGCAGTACTTC. Its protein is CASTNRPGDYEQYF.

CDR3 region: CASTQGQGRSTEAFF. In DNA, the CDR3 is TGTGCCAGCACCCAGGGGCAGGGACGCAGCACTGAAGCTTTCTTT. The chain employs TRBV12-3 or TRBV12-4 and TRBJ1-1, with a weak D call TRBD1 (6 bases). With 7 bases removed from V and 4 bases from J, the gap between germline ends came to 19 bases. The CDR3 has 15 amino acids.

The chain joins TRBV20-1 to TRBJ2-7, with TRBD2 identical over 9 bases. The V and J ends lost 4 bases and 3 bases, in that order; junction bases with no gene match: 10. This CDR3 has 15 amino acids. Germline lookup yields CDR1 DFQATT and CDR2 SNEGSKA (reference sequence). The CDR3 DNA sequence: TGCAGTGCTAAGATTGCAGGGACTAGCTACTACGAGCAGTACTTC. Translated: CSAKIAGTSYYEQYF.

V gene TRBV7-9 combines with J gene TRBJ2-2; 8 bases fit TRBD1. The CDR3 sequence is 16 residues long. V gave up 3 bases and J gave up 1 base; unmatched junction bases: 4. Germline V lookup: CDR1 SEHNR, CDR2 FQNEAQ (reference sequence). The CDR3 DNA is TGTGCCAGCAGCTTCCTTGGGACAGGGAACACCGGGGAGCTGTTTTTT. Translation gives CASSFLGTGNTGELFF.

The V call is TRBV27, the J call TRBJ2-7; D is possibly TRBD1 or TRBD2 (5 bases each). There are 16 residues in the CDR3. Trimming removed 2 bases at V and 1 base at J, with 15 bases between. The germline V gene encodes CDR1 MNHEY and CDR2 SMNVEV (reference sequence). The CDR3: CASSLRGVLSSYEQYF. The CDR3 DNA reads TGTGCCAGCAGTTTAAGAGGGGTGCTATCATCCTACGAGCAGTACTTC.

The rearrangement links TRBV5-1 to TRBJ2-1; TRBD1 is a possible D gene (7 bases). The CDR3 runs 16 residues. Trimming stripped 1 base from V and 9 bases from J, with 20 bases between. Germline values: CDR1 SGHRS, CDR2 YFSETQ. CDR3 region: CASSLRTGGVGGEQFF. The CDR3, as DNA: TGCGCCAGCAGCTTGAGGACAGGCGGGGTTGGGGGTGAGCAGTTCTTC.

The chain joins TRBV12-3 or TRBV12-4 to TRBJ2-5; D possibly corresponds to TRBD1 (5 bases). V was cut by 6 bases and J by 3 bases, with 14 bases left in between. This CDR3 comprises 14 residues. CDR3: CASSPIAREETQYF. The CDR3 coding sequence is TGTGCCAGCAGCCCTATTGCCAGGGAAGAGACCCAGTACTTC.

V gene TRBV12-3 or TRBV12-4 combines with J gene TRBJ2-5, with 7 bases that match TRBD2. J was trimmed by 2 bases and V by 3 bases; bases with no gene match: 3. The CDR3 has 14 residues. CDR3 nucleotides: TGTGCCAGCAGTTTTTGGGGGGGGCAAGAGACCCAGTACTTC. Translation gives CASSFWGGQETQYF.

The sample holds a few counts of this clonotype. The chain has TRBV20-1 and TRBJ2-7; 11 positions match TRBD2. The trim removed 0 bases at V and 4 bases at J, leaving 5 bases unmatched. Germline V lookup: CDR1 DFQATT, CDR2 SNEGSKA (reference sequence). This CDR3 has 15 amino acids. CDR3: CSARETSGSGYEQYF. In nucleotides, the CDR3 is TGCAGTGCTAGAGAAACTAGCGGGAGTGGGTACGAGCAGTACTTC.

This clonotype appeared many times. This sequence joins TRBV9 and TRBJ2-5, with D maybe TRBD2 (6 bases). V lost 3 bases to trimming and J lost 3 bases, with 9 bases between them. CDR1 is SGDLS, CDR2 YYNGEE, per germline. The CDR3 has 13 amino acids. DNA for the CDR3: TGTGCCAGCAGCGGTAGCGGAAAAGAGACCCAGTACTTC. Translating gives CASSGSGKETQYF.

V gene TRBV28 combines with J gene TRBJ1-5, with TRBD1 as a possible D gene (5 bases). The CDR3 extends over 14 amino acids. V lost 7 bases, J lost 8 bases, and 18 bases lay in between. Germline V gene lookup returns CDR1 MDHEN and CDR2 SYDVKM. The CDR3 DNA sequence: TGTGCCAGCAACGAACGGGGCCCTCCGGAGCCCCAGCATTTT. It codes for CASNERGPPEPQHF.

This clonotype was seen repeatedly, ten times or more. The chain carries TRBV7-2 and TRBJ2-5, with D possibly being TRBD2 (6 bases). V gave up 3 bases and J gave up 3 bases, with 14 bases separating them. The CDR3 extends over 15 amino acids. From germline, CDR1 is SGHTA and CDR2 FQGNSA. For the CDR3, the DNA is TGTGCCAGCAGCTTGAGGGCGGCTAGCGAAGAGACCCAGTACTTC. The encoded protein is CASSLRAASEETQYF.

In this sample, this clonotype turned up a few times. This chain joins TRBV25-1 and TRBJ1-1; D gene unclear. The V gene's germline CDR1 is MGHDK and CDR2 SYGVNS. The CDR3 runs to 15 residues. Trimming took off 6 bases at V and 4 bases at J, with 18 bases between the two ends. The CDR3 loop reads CASRGRLHLSTEAFF. CDR3 nucleotides: TGTGCCAGCAGGGGGAGGCTGCATTTGAGCACTGAAGCTTTCTTT.

A word on this clonotype: Relative to the germline gene, one junction end is altered; a read error may explain this. J is TRBJ2-5 and V is TRBV20-1; 8 bases are shared with TRBD2. Germline V gives CDR1 DFQATT, CDR2 SNEGSKA (reference sequence). This CDR3 has 15 amino acids. CDR3 in DNA: TGCAATGCTCCAAAAACTAGCGGATACCAAGAGACCCAGTACTTC. Translating gives CNAPKTSGYQETQYF.

The table lists this clonotype with a few counts. The chain couples TRBV7-3 to TRBJ1-2, with D possibly being TRBD1 (5 bases). Germline V gene lookup returns CDR1 SGHTA and CDR2 FQGTGA. CDR3 size: 15 residues. The V end was cut by 4 bases, the J end by 8 bases, with 20 bases between. In nucleotides, the CDR3 is TGTGCCAGCAGCTGGACATCGGGGGGACTAAGAGGCTACACCTTC. It specifies CASSWTSGGLRGYTF.

V is TRBV7-3 and J is TRBJ2-3; 7 bases match TRBD2. Germline loops: CDR1 SGHTA, CDR2 FQGTGA. The trim removed 0 bases at V and 6 bases at J, leaving 6 bases unmatched. CDR3 length equals 15 residues. CDR3 coding DNA: TGTGCCAGCAGCTTAACGGCGCAGGGAGGGGATACGCAGTATTTT. It encodes CASSLTAQGGDTQYF. Full variable domain (remainder filled in from reference TRBV7-3 and TRBJ2-3): GAGVSQTPSNKVTEKGKYVELRCDPISGHTALYWYRQSLGQGPEFLIYFQGTGAADDSGLPNDRFFAVRPEGSVSTLKIQRTERGDSAVYLCASSLTAQGGDTQYFGPGTRLTVL.

The sample holds many counts of this clonotype. This rearrangement joins TRBV5-5 to TRBJ2-1, with 9 bases matching TRBD2. J was trimmed by 8 bases and V by 4 bases; bases with no gene match: 13. Germline CDR1 reads SGHKS; CDR2 reads YYEKEE (reference sequence). This CDR3 comprises 16 residues. CDR3 nucleotide sequence: TGTGCCAGCAGCCCCTTTATCGCGGGAGGGGAGGATGAGCAGTTCTTC. Protein sequence: CASSPFIAGGEDEQFF.

This clonotype was recorded once. The chain recombines TRBV6-1 with TRBJ1-1; D gene uncertain. Germline CDR1 MNHNS, CDR2 SASEGT. The CDR3 consists of 11 residues. Trimming removed 5 bases at V and 6 bases at J, with 7 bases between. CDR3 sequence: CASSTYSEAFF. The DNA for the CDR3 is TGTGCCAGCAGTACATATTCTGAAGCTTTCTTT.